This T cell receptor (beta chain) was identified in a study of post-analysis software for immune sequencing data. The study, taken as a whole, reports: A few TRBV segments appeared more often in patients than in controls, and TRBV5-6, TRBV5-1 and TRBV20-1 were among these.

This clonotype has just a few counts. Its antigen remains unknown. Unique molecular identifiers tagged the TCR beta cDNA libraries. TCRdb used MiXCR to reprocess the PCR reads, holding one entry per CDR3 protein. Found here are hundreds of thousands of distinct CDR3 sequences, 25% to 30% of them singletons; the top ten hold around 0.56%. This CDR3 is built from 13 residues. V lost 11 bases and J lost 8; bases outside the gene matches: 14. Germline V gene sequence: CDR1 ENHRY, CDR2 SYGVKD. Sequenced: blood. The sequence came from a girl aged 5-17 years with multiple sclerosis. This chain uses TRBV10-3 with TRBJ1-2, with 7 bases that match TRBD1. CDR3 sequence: CASKETGMEGYTF. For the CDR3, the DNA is TGTGCCTCCAAGGAGACAGGGATGGAGGGCTACACCTTC.